The T cell receptor beta chain described here comes from a study of Ad26.COV2.S vaccination and SARS-CoV-2 variants. The CDR3 runs 12 residues. Germline V gives CDR1 SGHAT, CDR2 FQNNGV. The V end was cut by 1 base, the J end by 12 bases, with 10 bases between. The sample's treatment: about 20 received Ad26.COV2.S at low or high dose, single or two shots; 5 received placebo; per-sample allocation not given. The samples were gathered on day 63 after the first injection of vaccine or placebo. The table came from immunoSEQ multiplex PCR; TCRdb's copy has only in-frame clones and leaves some out. The sample lists under 550,000 clones; about 93% were seen once.

The sample was peripheral blood, taken in a trial of Ad26.COV2.S vaccine versus placebo. The V gene is TRBV11-2, the J gene TRBJ1-5, with D maybe TRBD1 (5 bases). The TCR was taken from a person aged 18-65 years who received the Ad26.COV2.S COVID-19 vaccine or a placebo. Here the CDR3 DNA reads TGTGCCAGCAGCTTAGGGGGCGGGTACCAGCATTTT. Translated, it gives CASSLGGGYQHF.